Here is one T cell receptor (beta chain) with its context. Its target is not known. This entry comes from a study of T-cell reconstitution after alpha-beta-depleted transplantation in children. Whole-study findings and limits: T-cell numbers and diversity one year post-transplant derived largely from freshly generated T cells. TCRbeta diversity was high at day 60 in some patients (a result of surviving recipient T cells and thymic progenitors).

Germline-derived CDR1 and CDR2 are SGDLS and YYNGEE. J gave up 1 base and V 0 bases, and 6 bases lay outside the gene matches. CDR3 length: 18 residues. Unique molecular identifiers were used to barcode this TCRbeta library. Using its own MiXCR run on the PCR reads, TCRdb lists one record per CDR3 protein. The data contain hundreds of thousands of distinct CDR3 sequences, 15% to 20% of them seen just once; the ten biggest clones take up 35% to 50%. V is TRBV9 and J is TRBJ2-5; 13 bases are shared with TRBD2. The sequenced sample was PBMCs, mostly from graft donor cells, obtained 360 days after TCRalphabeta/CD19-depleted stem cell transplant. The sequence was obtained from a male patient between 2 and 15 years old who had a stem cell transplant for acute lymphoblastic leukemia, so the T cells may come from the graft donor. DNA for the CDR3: TGTGCCAGCAGCGTAGGGACTAGCGGGAGTTATATCCAAGAGACCCAGTACTTC. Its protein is CASSVGTSGSYIQETQYF.